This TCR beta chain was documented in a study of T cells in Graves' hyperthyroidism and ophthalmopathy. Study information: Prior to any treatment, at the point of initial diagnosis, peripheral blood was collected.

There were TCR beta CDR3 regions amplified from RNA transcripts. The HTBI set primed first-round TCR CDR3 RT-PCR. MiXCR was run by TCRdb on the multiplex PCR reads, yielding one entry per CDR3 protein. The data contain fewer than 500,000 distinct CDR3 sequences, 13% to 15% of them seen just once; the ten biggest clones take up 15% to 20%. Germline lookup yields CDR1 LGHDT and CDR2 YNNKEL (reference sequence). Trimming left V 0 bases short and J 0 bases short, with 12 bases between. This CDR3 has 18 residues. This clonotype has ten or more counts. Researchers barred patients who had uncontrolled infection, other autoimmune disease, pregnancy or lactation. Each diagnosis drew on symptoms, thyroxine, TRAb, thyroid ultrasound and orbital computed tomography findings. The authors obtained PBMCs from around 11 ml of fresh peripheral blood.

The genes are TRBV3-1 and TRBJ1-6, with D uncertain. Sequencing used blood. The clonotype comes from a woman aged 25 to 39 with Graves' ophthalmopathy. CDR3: CASSQDPIESSYNSPLHF. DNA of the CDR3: TGTGCCAGCAGCCAAGACCCTATTGAGAGCTCCTATAATTCACCCCTCCACTTT.